This TCR beta chain was found in a study of cytomegalovirus exposure and HLA in healthy donors. Primers included in the PCR were 60 Vbeta and 13 Jbeta primers. Sequencing was performed with immunoSEQ multiplex PCR; in TCRdb, only in-frame clones are kept and a portion is missing. The sample carries 150,000 or so clones, roughly 80% recorded once. Sample: PBMCs. This TCR derives from a woman in her thirties or forties in good health and CMV-seropositive.

The CDR3 sequence is CASSATPATGRGANVLTF. The CDR3 region has the DNA TGTGCCAGCAGTGCAACGCCAGCCACAGGGAGAGGGGCCAACGTCCTGACTTTC. The rearrangement uses TRBV6-4 and TRBJ2-6; the D gene is possibly TRBD1 (6 bases). The germline V gene encodes CDR1 MRHNA and CDR2 SNTAGT. The CDR3 consists of 18 residues. The ends were cut back, 4 bases at V and 4 bases at J, with 20 bases in the middle.